A selection of T cell receptor beta chains follows, all from one sample in a study of OX40 agonist ivuxolimab in advanced cancers. This table comes from immunoSEQ multiplex PCR, and its TCRdb copy is limited to in-frame clones, with some not included. The sample records 9,500 to 15,000 clones, about four fifths being singletons. The sample was CD4+ or CD8+ T cells sorted from blood, taken in a trial of the OX40 agonist ivuxolimab. Receptor source: an adult with an advanced solid tumor such as melanoma, head and neck, liver or kidney cancer. The CDR3 runs from the conserved cysteine through the conserved F or W. A D gene is named only where the DNA matches it firmly. Size is stated for part of the rows, as once, few or many counts, or as a class when the clone is expanded.

TRBJ2-5,once,TRBD2,TRBV7-6,15,TGTGCCAGCAGCTCACTAGCGGGAGGGTTGGAGACCCAGTACTTC,CASSSLAGGLETQYF
TRBJ2-7,-,-,TRBV28,19,TGTGCCAGCAGTTTATATGCCCCATTAGGGGGAGGACCCGAATACGAGCAGTACTTC,CASSLYAPLGGGPEYEQYF
TRBJ2-7,-,TRBD2,TRBV2,14,TGTGCCAGCAGTATAGCGGGAGGGGCCTACGAGCAGTACTTC,CASSIAGGAYEQYF
TRBJ2-7,once,TRBD2,TRBV6-1,15,TGTGCCAGCACACAGCTAGCGGGAGGATCCTACGAGCAGTACTTC,CASTQLAGGSYEQYF
TRBJ1-1,-,-,TRBV18,14,TGTGCCAGCTCGGTAGGGCCCGCGAACACTGAAGCTTTCTTT,CASSVGPANTEAFF
TRBJ2-3,-,TRBD1,TRBV7-2,13,TGTGCCAGCAGCAATACAGGGGTAGATACGCAGTATTTT,CASSNTGVDTQYF
TRBJ1-6,-,-,TRBV7-4,13,TGTGCCAGCAGCTTAGTAGAGGGTTCACCCCTCCACTTT,CASSLVEGSPLHF
TRBJ1-5,few,-,TRBV28,15,TGTGCCAGCAGTTATCAGGGATATAGCAATCAGCCCCAGCATTTT,CASSYQGYSNQPQHF
TRBJ1-2,-,TRBD1,TRBV5-1,16,TGCGCCAGCAGCTTAGTCGGACAGGGGCCCAACTATGGCTACACCTTC,CASSLVGQGPNYGYTF
TRBJ2-7,-,-,TRBV6-5,15,TGTGCCAGCAGTTTTGCGGGACTGGGTTCCTACGAGCAGTACTTC,CASSFAGLGSYEQYF
TRBJ1-5,-,TRBD1,TRBV4-3,14,TGCGCCAGCAGCCAAGGACAGGGGCCGGAGCCCCAGCATTTT,CASSQGQGPEPQHF
TRBJ1-1,once,-,TRBV9,14,TGTGCCAGCAGCGTTCGGGTTGTGAACACTGAAGCTTTCTTT,CASSVRVVNTEAFF
TRBJ2-7,-,TRBD1,TRBV10-2,17,TGCGCCAGCAGTGAGTCGAGTGGGACAGTTTTATCCTACGAGCAGTACTTC,CASSESSGTVLSYEQYF
TRBJ2-7,-,-,TRBV6-6,13,TGTGCCACCGAATCCGACAGAACCTACGAGCAGTACTTC,CATESDRTYEQYF
TRBJ1-6,once,TRBD1,TRBV28,15,TGTGCCAGCAGTTTATACAGGGGGCGTCAGGCGCCCCTCCACTTT,CASSLYRGRQAPLHF
TRBJ2-7,-,-,TRBV21-1,17,TGTGCCAGCAGCACCTATATGAGACAGGGACGCACATACGAGCAGTACTTC,CASSTYMRQGRTYEQYF
TRBJ1-1,-,-,TRBV19,14,TGTGTCAGTAGCCCCGACCCACTACACACTGAAGCTTTCTTT,CVSSPDPLHTEAFF
TRBJ1-6,-,TRBD1,TRBV27,15,TGTGCCAGCAGTGACAGGGCGTCCTATAATTCACCCCTCCACTTT,CASSDRASYNSPLHF
TRBJ2-1,-,-,TRBV19,14,TGTGCCAGTAGCATTCCTGGGGGTTACAATGAGCAGTTCTTC,CASSIPGGYNEQFF
TRBJ2-7,-,-,TRBV4-1,14,TGCGCCAGCAGCCAAGAAGAGGGCTTGAACGAGCAGTACTTC,CASSQEEGLNEQYF
TRBJ2-1,-,TRBD2,TRBV9,15,TGTGCCAGCAGACCCGGACTAGCGGGATCAAGTGAGCAGTTCTTC,CASRPGLAGSSEQFF
TRBJ1-1,once,-,TRBV19,16,TGTGCCAGTAGACCGATCAGGATAGGGATGAACACTGAAGCTTTCTTT,CASRPIRIGMNTEAFF
TRBJ2-7,once,TRBD1,TRBV29-1,13,TGCAGCGTTGCGACAGGGGGCGGGTACGAGCAGTACTTC,CSVATGGGYEQYF
TRBJ1-1,-,-,TRBV6-5,11,TGTGCCAGCAGGAGGAACACTGAAGCTTTCTTT,CASRRNTEAFF
TRBJ1-1,once,-,TRBV13,15,TGTGCCAGCAGCTCTCCCGGCACCACGAACACTGAAGCTTTCTTT,CASSSPGTTNTEAFF
TRBJ2-3,medium-sized,-,TRBV28,14,TGTGCCAGCAGTTTTGTAGCGGGCACAGATACGCAGTATTTT,CASSFVAGTDTQYF
TRBJ2-2,-,-,TRBV14,13,TGTGCCAGCAGCCAACCTGAGGCATTGGAGCTGTTTTTT,CASSQPEALELFF
TRBJ2-7,-,-,TRBV2,13,TGTGCCAGCAGTTGGACACGCCCCTACGAGCAGTACTTC,CASSWTRPYEQYF
TRBJ2-1,-,TRBD2,TRBV11-2,16,TGTGCCAGCAGCCCCGGACTAGCGGGGGGGTACAATGAGCAGTTCTTC,CASSPGLAGGYNEQFF
TRBJ2-7,-,TRBD1,TRBV7-9,16,TGTGCCAGCAGCTCCCGGTCTAGGGACAGGGGTGACGAGCAGTACTTC,CASSSRSRDRGDEQYF
TRBJ2-2,medium-sized,-,TRBV15,15,TGTGCCACCAGCAGGAGGGCAGGGGAAACCGGGGAGCTGTTTTTT,CATSRRAGETGELFF
TRBJ2-7,-,-,TRBV6-9,10,TGTGCCACTTGGCCCTACGAGCAGTACTTC,CATWPYEQYF
TRBJ1-1,-,-,TRBV6-1,14,TGTGCCAGCAGCAATCCCAGGGTGAACACTGAAGCTTTCTTT,CASSNPRVNTEAFF
TRBJ1-2,few,-,TRBV28,12,TGTGCCAGCAGCCGGGGCCTCTATGGCTACACCTTC,CASSRGLYGYTF
TRBJ1-1,once,TRBD1,TRBV7-9,17,TGTGCCAGCAAGCAGGGGACAGGGGAAAGTTGGATCCCTGAAGCTTTCTTT,CASKQGTGESWIPEAFF
TRBJ1-1,few,-,TRBV27,14,TGTGCCAGTAGCTGGGGCGTTGGGAGGACTGAAGCTTTCTTT,CASSWGVGRTEAFF
TRBJ1-1,once,-,TRBV6-5,13,TGTGCCAGCAGTTACACCCTGAACACTGAAGCTTTCTTT,CASSYTLNTEAFF
TRBJ2-7,-,TRBD1,TRBV6-6,12,TGTGCCAGCGGGACAGGGTCCTACGAGCAGTACTTC,CASGTGSYEQYF
TRBJ2-7,-,-,TRBV21-1,15,TGTGCCAGCAGCATGGACGCACCGAACTCCTACGAGCAGTACTTC,CASSMDAPNSYEQYF
TRBJ1-1,-,-,TRBV27,12,TGTGCCAGCAACCAACAGTTATCTGAAGCTTTCTTT,CASNQQLSEAFF
TRBJ1-2,-,-,TRBV28,11,TGTGCCAGCAGTCCAGGGTCTGGCTACACCTTC,CASSPGSGYTF
TRBJ1-1,-,TRBD1,TRBV11-3,18,TGTGCCAGCAGCTTAGCTCCCCGGGACAGGGATATGAACACTGAAGCTTTCTTT,CASSLAPRDRDMNTEAFF
TRBJ2-3,-,TRBD2,TRBV9,20,TGTGCCAGCAGCCTGCCTCCGGGACTAGCGGAGTCGGGATACACAGATACGCAGTATTTT,CASSLPPGLAESGYTDTQYF
TRBJ2-1,few,-,TRBV4-1,18,TGCGCCAGCAGCCAAGGGGGGACGGCGAAAATTAGCTACAATGAGCAGTTCTTC,CASSQGGTAKISYNEQFF